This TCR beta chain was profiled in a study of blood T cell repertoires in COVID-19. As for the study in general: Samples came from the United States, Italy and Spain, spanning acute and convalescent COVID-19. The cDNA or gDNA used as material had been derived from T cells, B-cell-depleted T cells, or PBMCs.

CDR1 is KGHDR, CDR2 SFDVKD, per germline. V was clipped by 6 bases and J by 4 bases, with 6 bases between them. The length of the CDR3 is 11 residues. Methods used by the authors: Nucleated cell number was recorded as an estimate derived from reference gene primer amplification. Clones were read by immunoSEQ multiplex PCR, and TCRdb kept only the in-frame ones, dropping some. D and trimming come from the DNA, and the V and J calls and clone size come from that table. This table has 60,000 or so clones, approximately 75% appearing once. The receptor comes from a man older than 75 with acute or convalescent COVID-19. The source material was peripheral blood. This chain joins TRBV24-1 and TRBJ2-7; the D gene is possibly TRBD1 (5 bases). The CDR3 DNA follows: TGTGCCACCAGTCAGGGTTACGAGCAGTACTTC. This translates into CATSQGYEQYF.